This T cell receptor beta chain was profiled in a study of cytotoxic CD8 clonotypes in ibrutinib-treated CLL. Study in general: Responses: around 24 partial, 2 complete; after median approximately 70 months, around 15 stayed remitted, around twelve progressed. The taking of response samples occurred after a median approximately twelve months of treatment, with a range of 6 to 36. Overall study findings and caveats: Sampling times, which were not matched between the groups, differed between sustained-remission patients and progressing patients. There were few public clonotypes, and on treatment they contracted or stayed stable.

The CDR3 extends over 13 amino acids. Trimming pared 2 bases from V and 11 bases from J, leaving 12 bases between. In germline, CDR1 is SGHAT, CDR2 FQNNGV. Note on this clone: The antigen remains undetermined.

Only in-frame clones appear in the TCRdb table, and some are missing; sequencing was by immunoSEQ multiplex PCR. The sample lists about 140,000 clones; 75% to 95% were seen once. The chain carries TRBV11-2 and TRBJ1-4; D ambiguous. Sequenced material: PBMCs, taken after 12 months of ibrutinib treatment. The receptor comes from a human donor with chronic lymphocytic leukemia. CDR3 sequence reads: CASSLIAGSKLFF. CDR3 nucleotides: TGTGCCAGCAGCTTAATAGCCGGGTCGAAACTGTTTTTT.